The 17 T cell receptor beta chains given below trace back to one sample, sequenced in a study of blood T cell repertoires in COVID-19 (dated by TCRdb to about 2020). The method was the immunoSEQ multiplex PCR assay. This is the immuneACCESS table as TCRdb keeps it, with only in-frame sequences that have V and J called. A part of the clones is gone; compared with another copy, unresolved V genes explain less than half, and the rest is unexplained. The sample records about 58,000 clones, 60% to 85% of which are singletons. The ten top clones hold about 5.3% of the sample. The sequencing input was peripheral blood. The receptor set was obtained from a human donor in a cohort sampled during active COVID-19.

This clone was detected only a few times. This chain joins TRBV19 and TRBJ2-3; no clear D. Germline CDR1 LNHDA, CDR2 SQIVND (reference sequence). With 6 bases removed from V and 0 bases from J, the gap between germline ends came to 7 bases. CDR3 size: 13 residues. CDR3 residues: CASSATSTDTQYF. The CDR3 coding sequence is TGTGCCAGTAGCGCAACTAGCACAGATACGCAGTATTTT.

This rearrangement joins TRBV29-1 to TRBJ1-2, with 8 nucleotides matching TRBD1. In germline, CDR1 is SQVTM, CDR2 ANQGSEA. V shed 0 bases, J shed 4 bases, and the junction held 4 bases outside the gene matches. The CDR3 is 14 amino acids. CDR3 protein: CSVEEWQGAYGYTF. In DNA form, the CDR3 reads TGCAGCGTTGAAGAATGGCAGGGGGCCTATGGCTACACCTTC.

The genes are TRBV19 and TRBJ2-2; TRBD2 aligns across 14 bases. The CDR3 totals 18 residues. Germline loops: CDR1 LNHDA, CDR2 SQIVND (reference sequence). V dropped 5 bases and J dropped 3; count of bases not matched to a gene: 8. This CDR3 reads CASSRRTSGRQDTGELFF. The CDR3 DNA reads as TGTGCCAGTAGTCGTAGGACTAGCGGGAGGCAGGACACCGGGGAGCTGTTTTTT. Supplemented by reference TRBV19 and TRBJ2-2, the full variable domain reads DGGITQSPKYLFRKEGQNVTLSCEQNLNHDAMYWYRQDPGQGLRLIYYSQIVNDFQKGDIAEGYSVSREKKESFPLTVTSAQKNPTAFYLCASSRRTSGRQDTGELFFGEGSRLTVL.

Remarks on this clone: The junction and the germline gene differ at one end; a read error may be behind it. The chain recombines TRBV7-2 with TRBJ1-2, with D perhaps TRBD1 (5 bases). The CDR3 is 12 amino acids. CDR1 is SGHTA, CDR2 FQGNSA, per germline. The CDR3 bases are TGTGCCAGCAGCTTAGCCCGGACAACCCCAGGCTTC. Its translation is CASSLARTTPGF.

The V call is TRBV29-1, the J call TRBJ2-7; 7 nucleotides align to TRBD1. This CDR3 contains 13 residues. With V trimmed by 7 bases and J by 3 bases, 9 bases remained unmatched. CDR1 is SQVTM and CDR2 is ANQGSEA in the germline V gene. This CDR3 reads CSARPQGFYEQYF. The CDR3 DNA reads TGCAGCGCCCGGCCACAGGGGTTCTACGAGCAGTACTTC.

The chain has TRBV5-1 and TRBJ2-7; D is possibly TRBD1 (5 bases). V was shortened by 5 bases and J by 5 bases, with 20 bases between the two germline ends. The CDR3 sequence is 15 residues long. Germline-derived CDR1 and CDR2 are SGHRS and YFSETQ. CDR3 protein: CASSYFRAQGDEQYF. The CDR3 nucleotides read TGCGCCAGCAGTTATTTCCGGGCTCAAGGGGACGAGCAGTACTTC.

The chain recombines TRBV30 with TRBJ1-2; 9 bases align to TRBD1. Germline V lookup: CDR1 GTSNPN, CDR2 SVGIG (reference sequence). J gave up 10 bases and V 5 bases, and 2 bases lay outside the gene matches. This CDR3 contains 10 residues. The CDR3 sequence is CAWGTGNYTF. DNA of the CDR3: TGTGCCTGGGGGACAGGGAACTACACCTTC.

The chain joins TRBV2 to TRBJ1-2; possible D gene TRBD1, 6 bases. With 8 bases removed from V and 1 base from J, the gap between germline ends came to 14 bases. Germline lookup yields CDR1 SNHLY and CDR2 FYNNEI. The CDR3 covers 14 residues. CDR3 bases: TGTGCCAGCGCGCCTCAGGGGTTTAACTATGGCTACACCTTC. It encodes CASAPQGFNYGYTF. The complete variable domain, with remaining parts taken from reference TRBV2 and TRBJ1-2, reads EPEVTQTPSHQVTQMGQEVILRCVPISNHLYFYWYRQILGQKVEFLVSFYNNEISEKSEIFDDQFSVERPDGSNFTLKIRSTKLEDSAMYFCASAPQGFNYGYTFGSGTRLTVV.

The chain joins TRBV10-2 to TRBJ1-2, with D perhaps TRBD1 (6 bases). CDR3 length: 14 residues. V lost 10 bases and J lost 4, with 19 bases in between. CDR1 is WSHSY, CDR2 SAAADI, per germline. The CDR3 DNA reads as TGCGCCACTCTCGCCAGGGGAAGCAGCTATGGCTACACCTTC. Amino acid sequence: CATLARGSSYGYTF.

This CDR3 reads CASSLQGVSYGYTF. The CDR3 DNA reads as TGTGCCAGTAGTCTTCAGGGGGTGAGCTATGGCTACACCTTC. This chain uses TRBV19 with TRBJ1-2, with 7 bases matching TRBD1. The V gene end was trimmed by 5 bases and the J gene end by 4 bases; junction bases not matched to a gene: 7. The CDR3 contains 14 residues. CDR1 is LNHDA and CDR2 is SQIVND in the germline V gene (reference sequence).

This clone was found once. One end of the junction varies from germline; a read error may be responsible. Other nucleotide sequences in the sample specify the same CDR3. The chain carries TRBV19 and TRBJ2-7, with D maybe TRBD2 (5 bases). CDR1 and CDR2 (germline): LNHDA, SQIVND (reference sequence). The CDR3 spans 13 residues. CDR3 nucleotide sequence: TGTGCCAGTAGCGTATCGGGGTTCTACGAACAGTACTTC. Translation: CASSVSGFYEQYF. Based on the CDR3 plus reference TRBV19 and TRBJ2-7, the full variable domain is DGGITQSPKYLFRKEGQNVTLSCEQNLNHDAMYWYRQDPGQGLRLIYYSQIVNDFQKGDIAEGYSVSREKKESFPLTVTSAQKNPTAFYLCASSVSGFYEQYFGPGTRLTVT.

The DNA for the CDR3 is TGTGCCAGCAGTTACCCTCGCCCTAGCGGCTCCTACGAGCAGTACTTC. Translating it yields CASSYPRPSGSYEQYF. The genes are TRBV6-5 and TRBJ2-7; 7 bases align to TRBD2. Germline values: CDR1 MNHEY, CDR2 SVGAGI. After removal of 2 bases from V and 0 bases from J, the junction contained 7 bases not matched to a gene. The CDR3 is made up of 16 amino acids.

This clone was seen more than once but under ten times. This rearrangement joins TRBV7-8 to TRBJ1-1; TRBD1 matches 10 bases. V shed 5 bases and J 3 bases; nucleotides not matched to a gene: 9. The CDR3 spans 16 residues. Germline CDR1 is SGHVS and CDR2 is FQNEAQ. DNA for the CDR3: TGTGCCAGCAGCCTCCGACAGGGGGCGATGGACACTGAAGCTTTCTTT. It encodes CASSLRQGAMDTEAFF.

The chain combines TRBV19 with TRBJ1-5; D uncertain. Trimming took 6 bases from V and 5 from J, leaving 11 bases between them. CDR1 LNHDA and CDR2 SQIVND come from the germline V gene (reference sequence). CDR3 size: 13 residues. CDR3 loop: CASRDLSDQPQHF. CDR3 DNA sequence: TGTGCCAGTAGAGACCTCAGCGATCAGCCCCAGCATTTT.

The chain links TRBV27 to TRBJ2-7; D gene ambiguous. This CDR3 is built from 16 residues. Germline values: CDR1 MNHEY, CDR2 SMNVEV (reference sequence). The V gene lost 3 bases and the J gene lost 3 bases, with 18 bases spanning the gap. CDR3 nucleotide sequence: TGTGCCAGCAGTTTCGATCCCGCGGCCCGCGTCTACGAGCAGTACTTC. Its protein product is CASSFDPAARVYEQYF.

This rearrangement joins TRBV29-1 to TRBJ1-2; 10 bases are a match to TRBD1. The length of the CDR3 is 14 residues. Germline V lookup: CDR1 SQVTM, CDR2 ANQGSEA. The J segment lost 5 bases and the V segment lost 4 bases, leaving 7 bases of the junction unmatched. CDR3 region: CSVALGTGVYGYTF. CDR3 DNA: TGCAGCGTTGCCCTCGGGACAGGGGTTTATGGCTACACCTTC.

The chain has TRBV5-1 and TRBJ2-7, with 10 bases identical to TRBD2. The CDR3 runs 16 residues. The J segment lost 0 bases and the V segment lost 2 bases, leaving 5 bases of the junction unmatched. Per germline, CDR1 SGHRS and CDR2 YFSETQ. The chain's CDR3 is CASSFTLAGSSYEQYF. CDR3 sequence (DNA): TGCGCCAGCAGCTTTACACTAGCGGGATCCTCCTACGAGCAGTACTTC.